The clone carrying this T cell receptor (beta chain) showed up many times. The target antigen is unknown. The source of the sample is a study of tumor and adjacent non-tumor tissue in lung cancer. As for the study in general: Patients comprised about eleven adenocarcinoma, a couple of squamous cell carcinoma and 1 small cell lung cancer.

TCRbeta libraries were built with three rounds of nested PCR, modified from ARM-PCR. TCRdb recomputed calls from the multiplex PCR reads with MiXCR, one row per CDR3 protein. This sample has about 120,000 distinct CDR3 sequences, with approximately 71% found just once. No cell sorting was done before RNA was extracted from the tissue. Chemotherapy-naive patients with new lung cancer underwent thoracic surgery in China, August–late 2014. Study-level points and caveats: Top 100 clones took a larger repertoire share in normal lung. Higher tumor TCR diversity was associated with shorter survival.

Germline CDR1 MNHEY, CDR2 SVGAGI. The CDR3 spans 12 residues. V shed 4 bases and J 6 bases; nucleotides not matched to a gene: 3. V usage is TRBV6-5 and J usage is TRBJ2-7; TRBD1 matches at 7 bases. The clonotype comes from a young man with non-small cell lung cancer. The source material was lung tumor tissue. The CDR3 DNA follows: TGTGCCAGCAGTTCCACAGGGGCCGAGCAGTACTTC. As protein: CASSSTGAEQYF.